One sample yielded the 4 T cell receptor beta chains listed below, sequenced in a study of T cells after yellow fever vaccination. Each CDR3 protein gets one entry after TCRdb re-called the 5' RACE reads with MiXCR. The table lists about 550,000 distinct CDR3 sequences, about 19% of them singletons. The sequencing used PBMCs, collected 15 days after the yellow fever booster vaccination. The receptors were sampled from a man aged 25-45 years who received the YFV17D yellow fever vaccine.

This clonotype was counted only a few times. The chain joins TRBV7-2 to TRBJ2-5; unclear D gene. V lost 4 bases to trimming and J lost 7 bases, with 10 bases between them. CDR1 and CDR2 (germline): SGHTA, FQGNSA. The CDR3 length is 12 residues. CDR3 amino acids: CASSYSPGTQYF. The CDR3 DNA is TGTGCCAGCAGCTATAGCCCAGGGACCCAGTACTTC.

This clonotype has just a few counts. Relative to the germline gene, one junction end is altered; a read error may explain this. This sequence joins TRBV7-2 and TRBJ2-1, with TRBD2 matching 10 bases. CDR3 length equals 15 residues. The germline V gene encodes CDR1 SGHTA and CDR2 FQGNSA. CDR3 bases: TGTGCCAGCAGCCTAGCGGGAGCAAGTTTAAGTGAGCAGTTCTTC. Protein: CASSLAGASLSEQFF.

The chain combines TRBV28 with TRBJ1-3; no definite D call. There are 14 residues in the CDR3. V lost 6 bases to trimming and J lost 0 bases, with 9 bases between them. Looked up from germline, CDR1 is MDHEN and CDR2 is SYDVKM. The CDR3 sequence: CASSSQRSGNTIYF. CDR3 nucleotides: TGTGCCAGCAGCTCCCAGCGCTCTGGAAACACCATATATTTT.

The J gene is TRBJ2-5, the V gene TRBV7-2; 9 nucleotides match TRBD2. The V and J ends lost 1 base and 4 bases, in that order; junction bases with no gene match: 7. Per the germline V gene, CDR1 is SGHTA and CDR2 is FQGNSA. CDR3 length equals 16 residues. CDR3 nucleotides: TGTGCCAGCAGCTTAGGGCAGAGCGGGAGGAGAGAGACCCAGTACTTC. Translating gives CASSLGQSGRRETQYF. The full variable domain, its missing parts supplied by reference TRBV7-2 and TRBJ2-5, is GAGVSQSPSNKVTEKGKDVELRCDPISGHTALYWYRQSLGQGLEFLIYFQGNSAPDKSGLPSDRFSAERTGGSVSTLTIQRTQQEDSAVYLCASSLGQSGRRETQYFGPGTRLLVL.